This T cell receptor beta chain was captured by sequencing in a study of cytomegalovirus exposure and HLA in healthy donors. Findings and limits, study-wide: The authors later found most CMV-associated TCR beta chains appeared HLA-restricted. The analysis excluded some indistinguishable V segments, including TRBV6-2 and TRBV6-3.

CDR1 SEHNR and CDR2 FQNEAQ come from the germline V gene (reference sequence). V was trimmed by 6 bases and J by 9 bases, leaving 13 bases between them. This CDR3 has 12 amino acids. Vbeta (60) and Jbeta (13) primers were used in the PCR. Here immunoSEQ multiplex PCR was the method, and the copy in TCRdb shows in-frame clones only, minus some. Among 150,000 to 200,000 clones listed, around 80% were seen once. To note about this clone: The antigen is undetermined.

This chain connects TRBV7-9 to TRBJ2-3, with a tentative D call TRBD2 (6 bases). This TCR was recovered from a woman in her thirties or forties in good health and CMV-seropositive. The sequencing input was PBMCs. CDR3 residues: CASSSSSATQYF. For the CDR3, the DNA is TGTGCCAGCAGTTCCTCTAGCGCCACGCAGTATTTT.